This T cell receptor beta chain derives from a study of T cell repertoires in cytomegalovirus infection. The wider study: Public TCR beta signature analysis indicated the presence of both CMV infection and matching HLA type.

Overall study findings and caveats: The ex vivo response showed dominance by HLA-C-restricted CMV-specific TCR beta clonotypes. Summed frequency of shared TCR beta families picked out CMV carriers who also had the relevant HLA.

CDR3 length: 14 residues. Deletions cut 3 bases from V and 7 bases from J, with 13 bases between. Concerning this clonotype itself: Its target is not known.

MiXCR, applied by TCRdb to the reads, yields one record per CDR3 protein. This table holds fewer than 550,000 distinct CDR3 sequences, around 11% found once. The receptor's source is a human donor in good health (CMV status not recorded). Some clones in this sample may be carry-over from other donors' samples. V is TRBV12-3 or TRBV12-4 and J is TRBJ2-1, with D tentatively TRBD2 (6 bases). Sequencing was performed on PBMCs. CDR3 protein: CASSLVLATNEQFF. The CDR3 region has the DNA TGTGCCAGCAGTTTGGTCCTAGCGACAAATGAGCAGTTCTTC.